The 18 T cell receptor beta chains listed next were all sequenced from one sample in a study of T cell changes during pregnancy in multiple sclerosis. TCRdb's copy holds only in-frame clones and misses some; the assay was immunoSEQ multiplex PCR. The data contain some 80,000 clones, around 94% of them singletons. Sample: CD4+ T cells from peripheral blood mononuclear cells, taken after pregnancy. These receptors were taken from a female donor with multiple sclerosis, enrolled in a pregnancy study.

V is TRBV5-1 and J is TRBJ2-1, with a tentative D call TRBD1 (6 bases). Germline loops: CDR1 SGHRS, CDR2 YFSETQ. The CDR3 runs 14 residues. Trimming removed 3 bases from V and 4 bases from J, with 11 bases in between. CDR3 nucleotides: TGCGCCAGCAGCTCCGAGGGACAATACAATGAGCAGTTCTTC. Amino acid sequence: CASSSEGQYNEQFF.

The chain joins TRBV29-1 to TRBJ1-2; TRBD1 matches at 7 bases. Germline lookup yields CDR1 SQVTM and CDR2 ANQGSEA. Trimming took 2 bases from V and 8 from J; bases not matched to a gene: 2. CDR3 length equals 11 residues. The CDR3 loop is CSVEQGGGYTF. CDR3 DNA: TGCAGCGTTGAACAGGGGGGCGGCTACACCTTC. Together with reference TRBV29-1 and TRBJ1-2, the CDR3 gives the full variable domain: SAVISQKPSRDICQRGTSLTIQCQVDSQVTMMFWYRQQPGQSLTLIATANQGSEATYESGFVIDKFPISRPNLTFSTLTVSNMSPEDSSIYLCSVEQGGGYTFGSGTRLTVV.

This chain connects TRBV6-5 to TRBJ1-5, with D possibly matching TRBD1 (6 bases). Germline loops: CDR1 MNHEY, CDR2 SVGAGI. Between the trimmed V and J ends, which lost 2 bases and 6 bases, there was a span of 11 bases. The CDR3 spans 14 residues. The chain's CDR3 is CASSYDDRTQPQHF. The CDR3, as DNA: TGTGCCAGCAGTTACGACGACAGGACTCAGCCCCAGCATTTT.

This clone has just a few counts. This chain links TRBV6-5 with TRBJ1-1; D is perhaps TRBD1 (6 bases). This CDR3 has 13 residues. Germline V gene sequence: CDR1 MNHEY, CDR2 SVGAGI. Between the trimmed V and J ends, which lost 2 bases and 10 bases, there was a span of 14 bases. CDR3 DNA sequence: TGTGCCAGCAGTTACCTTAAACAGGGCGCAGCTTTCTTT. This gives the protein CASSYLKQGAAFF.

This chain joins TRBV27 and TRBJ1-4, with 10 bases identical to TRBD1. J gave up 8 bases and V 4 bases, and 7 bases lay outside the gene matches. From germline, CDR1 is MNHEY and CDR2 SMNVEV (reference sequence). CDR3 length: 15 residues. The CDR3: CASSYSGTGVEKLFF. The CDR3 DNA sequence: TGTGCCAGCAGTTACTCCGGGACAGGGGTAGAAAAACTGTTTTTT.

This chain connects TRBV6-5 to TRBJ1-2, with unresolved D. The V gene's germline CDR1 is MNHEY and CDR2 SVGAGI. The CDR3 consists of 15 residues. V dropped 0 bases and J dropped 1 base, with 9 bases sitting between them. CDR3 sequence reads: CASSYSRGDNYGYTF. In DNA, the CDR3 is TGTGCCAGCAGTTACTCGAGAGGTGATAACTATGGCTACACCTTC.

This chain connects TRBV10-2 to TRBJ1-3; D call uncertain. Germline CDR1 reads WSHSY; CDR2 reads SAAADI. Trimming shortened V by 11 bases and J by 2 bases, and 10 bases separated the two germline ends. The CDR3 length is 12 residues. The CDR3 sequence: CALDGTGNTIYF. Written as DNA, the CDR3 is TGCGCCCTCGACGGGACTGGAAACACCATATATTTT.

The chain combines TRBV7-8 with TRBJ2-7; 9 nucleotides match TRBD1. Losses at the gene ends were 2 bases for V and 4 bases for J; bases not matched to a gene: 6. Germline assignment: CDR1 SGHVS and CDR2 FQNEAQ. The CDR3 sequence is 15 residues long. CDR3 bases: TGTGCCAGCAGCTTATCCCGACAGGGGGGGTACGAGCAGTACTTC. The encoded protein is CASSLSRQGGYEQYF.

This chain joins TRBV7-6 and TRBJ2-5, with TRBD1 matching 9 bases. The CDR3 loop spans 15 amino acids. Germline lookup yields CDR1 SGHVS and CDR2 FNYEAQ. V trimming: 6 bases; J trimming: 4 bases; junction bases outside the gene matches: 9. CDR3 region: CASRPTGGWGETQYF. The CDR3 DNA is TGTGCCAGCAGACCGACAGGGGGTTGGGGAGAGACCCAGTACTTC.

The chain joins TRBV20-1 to TRBJ2-1; D gene ambiguous. Germline assignment: CDR1 DFQATT and CDR2 SNEGSKA (reference sequence). CDR3 length equals 11 residues. With 7 bases removed from V and 6 bases from J, the gap between germline ends came to 10 bases. CDR3 amino acids: CSGATGNEQFF. The CDR3, as DNA: TGCAGTGGAGCTACGGGCAATGAGCAGTTCTTC.

The V and J genes are TRBV7-9 and TRBJ2-1; 13 bases align to TRBD2. CDR1 and CDR2 from the germline V gene are SEHNR and FQNEAQ (reference sequence). The CDR3 length is 16 residues. The V gene end was trimmed by 0 bases and the J gene end by 5 bases; junction bases not matched to a gene: 1. CDR3 nucleotide sequence: TGTGCCAGCAGCTTAGCGACTAGCGGGAGGCACAATGAGCAGTTCTTC. Protein sequence: CASSLATSGRHNEQFF.

V gene TRBV7-3 combines with J gene TRBJ2-2; TRBD2 agrees at 7 bases. Germline-derived CDR1 and CDR2 are SGHTA and FQGTGA. CDR3 length: 15 residues. With V trimmed by 3 bases and J by 6 bases, 7 bases remained unmatched. As DNA, the CDR3 is TGTGCCAGCAGCTTTTCGGGAGGAATCCCCGGGGAGCTGTTTTTT. Protein product: CASSFSGGIPGELFF.

The V gene is TRBV19, the J gene TRBJ2-7, with 9 bases aligning to TRBD1. The germline V gene encodes CDR1 LNHDA and CDR2 SQIVND (reference sequence). Germline trimming cut 5 bases from V and 4 bases from J; bases unmatched to any gene: 6. This CDR3 contains 14 residues. Here the CDR3 reads CASSLRGQGYEQYF. Here the CDR3 DNA reads TGTGCCAGTAGTCTTCGGGGACAGGGATACGAGCAGTACTTC.

V is TRBV20-1 and J is TRBJ1-1, with D possibly being TRBD1 (5 bases). V dropped 4 bases and J dropped 8 bases, with 11 bases sitting between them. From germline, CDR1 is DFQATT and CDR2 SNEGSKA (reference sequence). The CDR3 loop spans 11 amino acids. The CDR3 coding sequence is TGCAGTGCTAAACAGGAAAGAGAAGCTTTCTTT. Translated: CSAKQEREAFF.

The chain carries TRBV9 and TRBJ2-5, with 13 positions matching TRBD2. Germline V lookup: CDR1 SGDLS, CDR2 YYNGEE. The J segment lost 3 bases and the V segment lost 4 bases, leaving 6 bases of the junction unmatched. The CDR3 length is 16 residues. CDR3 residues: CASSPRGTSGKETQYF. The CDR3 DNA reads TGTGCCAGCAGCCCGAGAGGGACTAGCGGGAAAGAGACCCAGTACTTC. The variable domain in full, with the rest retrieved from reference TRBV9 and TRBJ2-5, is DSGVTQTPKHLITATGQRVTLRCSPRSGDLSVYWYQQSLDQGLQFLIQYYNGEERAKGNILERFSAQQFPDLHSELNLSSLELGDSALYFCASSPRGTSGKETQYFGPGTRLLVL.

This chain joins TRBV19 and TRBJ2-7; perhaps TRBD2 as D (5 bases). V dropped 9 bases and J dropped 7 bases, with 19 bases sitting between them. Germline-derived CDR1 and CDR2 are LNHDA and SQIVND (reference sequence). The length of the CDR3 is 13 residues. For the CDR3, the DNA is TGTGCCAGCCGTCCTCCGGGCACGGGGGAGCAGTACTTC. Amino acid sequence: CASRPPGTGEQYF. Drawing the rest from reference TRBV19 and TRBJ2-7, the complete variable domain is DGGITQSPKYLFRKEGQNVTLSCEQNLNHDAMYWYRQDPGQGLRLIYYSQIVNDFQKGDIAEGYSVSREKKESFPLTVTSAQKNPTAFYLCASRPPGTGEQYFGPGTRLTVT.

The rearrangement links TRBV15 to TRBJ2-1; possible D gene TRBD2, 6 bases. The CDR3 consists of 17 residues. Per germline, CDR1 LNHNV and CDR2 YYDKDF (reference sequence). Trimming left V 3 bases short and J 9 bases short, with 24 bases between. CDR3 nucleotides: TGTGCCACCAGCAGGCGCCTCAGTATAAGCGGGCGGGGTGAGCAGTTCTTC. It specifies CATSRRLSISGRGEQFF.

The V gene is TRBV28, the J gene TRBJ2-2; 12 nucleotides line up with TRBD1. This CDR3 is built from 15 residues. V trimming: 3 bases; J trimming: 7 bases; junction bases outside the gene matches: 3. The germline V gene encodes CDR1 MDHEN and CDR2 SYDVKM. The chain's CDR3 is CASSLGQGANGELFF. DNA for the CDR3: TGTGCCAGCAGTTTGGGACAGGGGGCTAACGGGGAGCTGTTTTTT.